This TCR beta chain was recovered during a study of blood T cell repertoires in COVID-19. Whole-study context: Material from acute and convalescent COVID-19 was sourced from the United States, Italy and Spain.

The V gene lost 2 bases and the J gene lost 12 bases, with 11 bases spanning the gap. CDR1 and CDR2 (germline): SGHTA, FQGNSA. The CDR3 extends over 12 amino acids. Only in-frame clones appear in the TCRdb table, and some are missing; sequencing was by immunoSEQ multiplex PCR. This sample carries around 250,000 clones, about four fifths of them seen once, and the ten largest clones take 5% to 6%. Sequenced input: peripheral blood. This chain connects TRBV7-2 to TRBJ2-1; D is perhaps TRBD1 (5 bases). This TCR derives from an elderly man with acute or convalescent COVID-19. CDR3 protein: CASSLFRDRQFF. The CDR3, as DNA: TGTGCCAGCAGCTTATTCCGTGACAGGCAGTTCTTC.